These 26 T cell receptor beta chains originate from one sample sequenced in a study of T cell responses to AZD1222 COVID-19 vaccine. Generated by immunoSEQ multiplex PCR, the TCRdb table keeps only in-frame clones and is missing some. The profile shows 45,000 to 55,000 clones, about 80% of them singletons. Specimen: peripheral blood, collected on day 0 of AZD1222 vaccination. The source of these receptors is an adult in good health.

V is TRBV7-9 and J is TRBJ2-1; 10 bases match TRBD1. V shed 5 bases and J 8 bases; nucleotides not matched to a gene: 21. CDR1 is SEHNR, CDR2 FQNEAQ, per germline (reference sequence). The CDR3 has 19 residues. CDR3 loop: CASSLPTWTGGEVQYEQFF. The DNA for the CDR3 is TGTGCCAGCAGCCTACCAACCTGGACAGGGGGAGAGGTACAATATGAGCAGTTCTTC.

This clone occurred a few times. The gene calls are TRBV2 and TRBJ1-5, with TRBD1 matching over 8 bases. Germline V gives CDR1 SNHLY, CDR2 FYNNEI. The J segment lost 4 bases and the V segment lost 6 bases, leaving 5 bases of the junction unmatched. This CDR3 region has 14 residues. The CDR3 nucleotides are TGTGCCAGCAGGGACTGGACAGGGAATCAGCCCCAGCATTTT. Residues: CASRDWTGNQPQHF.

In this sample, this clone turned up once. The rearrangement uses TRBV7-9 and TRBJ2-7; 9 bases agree with TRBD1. Germline trimming cut 5 bases from V and 1 base from J; bases unmatched to any gene: 6. The CDR3 covers 15 residues. The germline CDR1 and CDR2 sequences are SEHNR and FQNEAQ (reference sequence). Here the CDR3 DNA reads TGTGCCAGCAGCCCCTTGGGGACAGGGTCCTACGAGCAGTACTTC. Amino acid sequence: CASSPLGTGSYEQYF.

The chain is built from TRBV27 and TRBJ2-1, with D perhaps TRBD2 (5 bases). The CDR3 length is 15 residues. The V gene lost 8 bases and the J gene lost 7 bases, with 21 bases spanning the gap. CDR1 and CDR2 from the germline V gene are MNHEY and SMNVEV (reference sequence). The DNA for the CDR3 is TGTGCCAGCCACCCCCTAAAGGGAGAGAGAAATGAGCAGTTCTTC. Its translation is CASHPLKGERNEQFF.

This clone was counted a few times. The CDR3 DNA sequence: TGTGCCTGGGCTAGCTCCTATAATTCACCCCTCCACTTT. Translating gives CAWASSYNSPLHF. V usage is TRBV30 and J usage is TRBJ1-6; D ambiguous. The CDR3 is made up of 13 amino acids. Trimming pared 5 bases from V and 0 bases from J, leaving 5 bases between. From germline, CDR1 is GTSNPN and CDR2 SVGIG (reference sequence).

The V gene is TRBV9, the J gene TRBJ2-5; 13 bases agree with TRBD2. The CDR3 is 15 amino acids. Germline lookup yields CDR1 SGDLS and CDR2 YYNGEE. V trimming: 4 bases; J trimming: 5 bases; junction bases outside the gene matches: 5. The CDR3 here is CASSSGTSGEETQYF. The CDR3 coding sequence is TGTGCCAGCAGCTCCGGGACTAGCGGGGAGGAGACCCAGTACTTC.

The chain combines TRBV29-1 with TRBJ2-3; D ambiguous. Trimming pared 1 base from V and 0 bases from J, leaving 5 bases between. This CDR3 has 13 amino acids. CDR1 is SQVTM, CDR2 ANQGSEA, per germline. CDR3: CSVEGSSTDTQYF. CDR3 nucleotide sequence: TGCAGCGTTGAAGGCTCTAGCACAGATACGCAGTATTTT.

V usage is TRBV5-1 and J usage is TRBJ1-2; 9 positions agree with TRBD1. The junction had 5 bases not matched to a gene; V was cut back by 4 bases and J by 4 bases. The CDR3 consists of 14 residues. CDR1 is SGHRS and CDR2 is YFSETQ in the germline V gene. The CDR3 DNA reads TGCGCCAGCAGCCCGGGACAGGGCGTCTATGGCTACACCTTC. Protein: CASSPGQGVYGYTF.

The rearrangement uses TRBV18 and TRBJ1-4; no firm D call. Germline lookup yields CDR1 KGHSH and CDR2 LQKENI. Trimming took off 2 bases at V and 8 bases at J, with 9 bases between the two ends. The CDR3 sequence is 13 residues long. As DNA, the CDR3 is TGTGCCAGCTCACCAGGGGTTTGGGAAAAACTGTTTTTT. Translated, it gives CASSPGVWEKLFF.

This rearrangement joins TRBV7-2 to TRBJ2-7; TRBD2 might be the D (6 bases). The V gene's germline CDR1 is SGHTA and CDR2 FQGNSA. V lost 3 bases and J 1 base, leaving 13 bases between the germline ends. CDR3 length: 15 amino acids. CDR3 in amino acids: CASSFSPGVSYEQYF. DNA for the CDR3: TGTGCCAGCAGCTTCTCACCGGGAGTTTCCTACGAGCAGTACTTC.

This clone was recorded a few times. The chain joins TRBV19 to TRBJ2-7; 8 positions match TRBD1. Germline V lookup: CDR1 LNHDA, CDR2 SQIVND (reference sequence). The CDR3 runs 15 residues. The V segment lost 6 bases and the J segment 0 bases; nucleotides outside the gene matches: 7. DNA for the CDR3: TGTGCCAGTAGCAGGCCAGGGGGCTCCTCCTACGAGCAGTACTTC. It codes for CASSRPGGSSYEQYF.

The chain employs TRBV6-1 and TRBJ1-4; a possible D gene is TRBD1 (6 bases). This CDR3 has 16 residues. Trimming left V 2 bases short and J 7 bases short, with 17 bases between. The germline V gene has CDR1 MNHNS and CDR2 SASEGT. The CDR3 sequence: CASSESNREKSEKLFF. The CDR3 coding sequence is TGTGCCAGCAGTGAATCGAACAGGGAAAAAAGTGAAAAACTGTTTTTT.

The J gene is TRBJ1-1, the V gene TRBV9, with a tentative D call TRBD1 (5 bases). CDR1 is SGDLS, CDR2 YYNGEE, per germline. The CDR3 totals 15 residues. V lost 4 bases to trimming and J lost 2 bases, with 15 bases between them. CDR3 region: CASSTQGSLNTEAFF. The DNA of the CDR3 is TGTGCCAGCAGCACTCAGGGATCATTAAACACTGAAGCTTTCTTT.

This sequence joins TRBV2 and TRBJ1-2; D not resolved. Looked up from germline, CDR1 is SNHLY and CDR2 is FYNNEI. Trimming stripped 7 bases from V and 1 base from J, with 10 bases between. The CDR3 loop spans 13 amino acids. CDR3 bases: TGTGCCAGCATGGCGCAGCTTAACTATGGCTACACCTTC. Its translation: CASMAQLNYGYTF.

The DNA of the CDR3 is TGTGCCAGCAGTCCTGGGGGAGTCAATCAGCCCCAGCATTTT. This encodes CASSPGGVNQPQHF. This chain connects TRBV6-5 to TRBJ1-5, with D tentatively TRBD1 (5 bases). Per the germline V gene, CDR1 is MNHEY and CDR2 is SVGAGI. The CDR3 is 14 amino acids. The V end was cut by 5 bases, the J end by 3 bases, with 11 bases between.

The CDR3 nucleotides read TGTGCCACCAAATCACACAGGGGTTTAGGCACCGGGGAGCTGTTTTTT. Its protein product is CATKSHRGLGTGELFF. The chain employs TRBV7-2 and TRBJ2-2, with 7 bases aligning to TRBD1. The V gene's germline CDR1 is SGHTA and CDR2 FQGNSA. The CDR3 is 16 residues long. J lost 4 bases, V lost 10 bases, and 15 bases had no gene match.

This clone was found once. The genes are TRBV6-2 or TRBV6-3 and TRBJ2-7; TRBD1 is a possible D gene (5 bases). The CDR3 loop spans 13 amino acids. CDR1 MNHEY and CDR2 SVGEGT come from the germline V gene. V was cut by 5 bases and J by 3 bases, with 11 bases left in between. In DNA, the CDR3 is TGTGCCAGCAGTGCCGGACAAAGCTACGAGCAGTACTTC. Its protein is CASSAGQSYEQYF.

This clone has just a few counts. The gene calls are TRBV11-2 and TRBJ1-1, with no clear D. Trimming removed 0 bases from V and 0 bases from J, with 8 bases in between. This CDR3 is 15 amino acids long. Germline V gives CDR1 SGHAT, CDR2 FQNNGV. The DNA for the CDR3 is TGTGCCAGCAGCTTAGATCCCCATGTGAACACTGAAGCTTTCTTT. This translates into CASSLDPHVNTEAFF.

The CDR3 sequence: CASSLSHDRGLNYGYTF. CDR3 nucleotides: TGTGCCAGCAGCTTATCCCACGACAGGGGGCTTAACTATGGCTACACCTTC. The rearrangement uses TRBV7-2 and TRBJ1-2, with 10 bases that match TRBD1. Looked up from germline, CDR1 is SGHTA and CDR2 is FQGNSA. This CDR3 has 17 residues. The trim removed 2 bases at V and 1 base at J, leaving 7 bases unmatched.

This clone was detected a few times. This rearrangement joins TRBV24-1 to TRBJ2-1, with 8 bases identical to TRBD1. V lost 6 bases, J lost 9 bases, and 12 bases stayed unmatched. Germline values: CDR1 KGHDR, CDR2 SFDVKD. The CDR3 sequence is 15 residues long. CDR3 in amino acids: CATSKTGAPLVEQFF. The CDR3 DNA reads TGTGCCACCAGTAAGACAGGGGCCCCATTAGTTGAGCAGTTCTTC.

This chain joins TRBV7-6 and TRBJ1-1; 9 bases line up with TRBD1. This CDR3 contains 14 residues. Germline V gene data show CDR1 as SGHVS and CDR2 as FNYEAQ. Trimming removed 5 bases from V and 1 base from J; junction bases left unmatched: 2. CDR3 loop: CASSLGQGNTEAFF. CDR3 nucleotide sequence: TGTGCCAGCAGCCTGGGACAGGGGAACACTGAAGCTTTCTTT.

The V and J genes are TRBV12-3 or TRBV12-4 and TRBJ2-5, with a possible D match to TRBD1 (6 bases). This CDR3 is built from 13 residues. V lost 5 bases to trimming and J lost 5 bases, with 12 bases between them. The CDR3 loop is CASSRGQRETQYF. CDR3 nucleotide sequence: TGTGCCAGCAGTAGGGGACAAAGGGAGACCCAGTACTTC.

The chain links TRBV18 to TRBJ1-3, with 8 bases matching TRBD1. This CDR3 spans 17 amino acids. Unmatched junction bases numbered 7, after V lost 2 bases and J lost 1 base. CDR1 is KGHSH, CDR2 LQKENI, per germline. This chain's CDR3 is CASSPFRGLESGNTIYF. CDR3 bases: TGTGCCAGCTCACCATTCAGGGGGCTTGAATCTGGAAACACCATATATTTT.

CDR3 nucleotides: TGTGCCAGCAGTCACGGACAGGGGTCCTACGAGCAGTACTTC. This codes for CASSHGQGSYEQYF. The V gene is TRBV9, the J gene TRBJ2-7, with 9 bases aligning to TRBD1. The germline gives CDR1 SGDLS, CDR2 YYNGEE. V dropped 5 bases and J dropped 1; count of bases not matched to a gene: 4. This CDR3 is built from 14 residues.

The rearrangement links TRBV6-5 to TRBJ1-5; D unresolved. CDR3 length equals 15 residues. The germline gives CDR1 MNHEY, CDR2 SVGAGI. Between the trimmed V and J ends, which lost 3 bases and 0 bases, there was a span of 9 bases. The CDR3 DNA is TGTGCCAGCAGTTATGGAGCTTATAGCAATCAGCCCCAGCATTTT. Residues: CASSYGAYSNQPQHF.

The DNA for the CDR3 is TGTGCCAGCAGCTGGGCACTAGAGACCCAGTACTTC. As protein: CASSWALETQYF. The V and J genes are TRBV7-9 and TRBJ2-5, with D hard to call. Per the germline V gene, CDR1 is SEHNR and CDR2 is FQNEAQ (reference sequence). Trimming cost V 4 bases and J 4 bases, with 7 bases left between them. The CDR3 contains 12 residues.